This TCR beta chain originates from a study of tissue T cells after allogeneic stem cell transplantation (dated by TCRdb to 2022 to 2024). A note on the overall study: The study profiled TCR beta repertoires in many tissues obtained from research autopsies of patients with and without GVHD, and also in mouse models of GVHD. The human arm was a prospective observational study without blinding or randomization.

Library preparation employed the immunoSEQ multiplex PCR assay. TCRbeta CDR3 sequencing was performed at survey depth by Adaptive Biotechnologies, and CDR3 sequences, V/J genes, productive frequency and template counts were reported. TCR beta CDR3 regions were amplified from genomic DNA instead of RNA. Per the authors' processing: Jensen-Shannon divergence was used to quantify pairwise repertoire overlap between tissues, with a value of 1 indicating complete divergence and a value of 0 indicating identical repertoires. Tissues were clustered by single-linkage agglomerative hierarchical clustering of pairwise JSD values and displayed as dendrograms. GLIPH2 was run on all patient samples with simulation_depth 1000, kmer_min_depth 3 and cdr3_length_cutoff 8, and groups with more than two unique CDR3s were retained. A standardized tissue-overlap score extrapolated Jaccard GLIPH-group overlap across patients to a standard repertoire size of 1000 clones. Linear mixed-effect models, with tissue as a fixed effect and individual as a random effect, were used to test how diversity related to clinical or experimental variables. TCRdb's version of the immuneACCESS table is confined to in-frame rearrangements and falls short of the full clone set. An unresolved V gene accounts for under half of the shortfall where checked; the remainder is of unknown origin. The V and J calls and the clone size are those of that table, but D and trimming were determined from the DNA. The sample yields around 2,000 clones; 46% were counted once. Around 24% of the sample lies in the top ten.

Looking up the germline V gene (reference sequence) yields CDR1 KGHPV and CDR2 FQNQEV. Between the V and J ends, shortened by 0 bases and 4 bases respectively, the junction contains 4 bases. The CDR3, cysteine through phenylalanine, is 14 amino acids long. The 39 bases shown cover part of the CDR3, and their frame starts at base 1. Comment on this clone: Its binding antigen is unknown. Note that gene names and germline sequences for this receptor are mouse ones. The read is 1 residue too short to cover the CDR3 end, so that end is filled in from the germline J gene.

The full study reports these points: Not many T cell clones showed up in more than one patient, yet clustering based on motifs uncovered repertoire signatures that were shared across patients in a tissue-specific way. Within patients, how anatomically similar tissues were was a major factor shaping TCR repertoire composition, regardless of disease or transplant status. The patient cohort was small and clinically heterogeneous, and sampling depth was acknowledged as a limitation. Blood and spleen T cells captured only a limited portion of the TCR repertoire detected in tissues, in both patients and mice. The study did not determine which tissue TCRs were alloreactive or antigen-specific, and some clones might have been persisting host cells.

The time point label corresponds to: mouse harvest day 14 after allogeneic transplant. Each mouse graft, delivered by tail vein injection, combined 10^6 splenic CD5+ T cells with 10^7 T-cell-depleted bone marrow cells. A major MHC-mismatch B6 (H2b) into BALB/c (H2d) model was used to model mouse GVHD, and tissues were profiled at day 7 or 14. On day 7 or 14 post-transplant, mouse tissues and retro-orbital blood were harvested with separate sterile tools for each animal, and livers were flushed before harvest. Before genomic DNA isolation with the DNeasy Blood & Tissue Kit, mouse tissues were minced with razor blades in buffered saline.

The sequenced material came from gut tissue. This TCR was sampled from a female BALB/c mouse given C57BL/6 T cells with graft-versus-host disease after an allogeneic hematopoietic cell transplant. The rearranged segments are TRBV26 and TRBJ1-6; no D segment can be confidently identified. TRBJ1-6 qualifies as an ORF whose function is uncertain. The encoded CDR3 is CASSLSHYNSPLYF. CDR3 DNA (partial): TGTGCCAGCAGTCTGTCGCATTATAATTCGCCCCTCTAC.